This T cell receptor (beta chain) was recorded in a study of Ad26.COV2.S vaccination and SARS-CoV-2 variants. The overall study: Once, or twice with 56 days between doses, Ad26.COV2.S was given intramuscularly.

Of note for this clone: Its antigen is undetermined. The identical CDR3 is also encoded by other nucleotide sequences in the sample.

Trimming took off 1 base at V and 4 bases at J, with 10 bases between the two ends. Germline V lookup: CDR1 SGHVS, CDR2 FQNEAQ. This CDR3 contains 14 residues. Treatment defined: around 19 received Ad26.COV2.S at low or high dose, single or two shots; roughly five received placebo; per-sample allocation not given. Sample collection was performed on day 63 after the first vaccine or placebo injection. The administered vaccine (an Ad26 vector) expressed Wuhan-strain SARS-CoV-2 spike. Study-wide results and limits: The study found higher spike-specific TCR breadth in vaccine than placebo recipients.

Data came from immunoSEQ multiplex PCR; TCRdb stores just in-frame clones and leaves some out. This table holds around 300,000 clones, 88% found once. The gene calls are TRBV7-8 and TRBJ1-1; D remains unclear. The starting material was peripheral blood, obtained in a trial of Ad26.COV2.S vaccine versus placebo. The sequence derives from a person aged 18 to 59 who received the Ad26.COV2.S COVID-19 vaccine or a placebo. CDR3 DNA sequence: TGTGCCAGCAGCTTAGATCGGGGTGGCACTGAAGCTTTCTTT. Its translation: CASSLDRGGTEAFF. The whole variable domain, remainder taken from reference TRBV7-8 and TRBJ1-1, is GAGVSQSPRYKVAKRGQDVALRCDPISGHVSLFWYQQALGQGPEFLTYFQNEAQLDKSGLPSDRFFAERPEGSVSTLKIQRTQQEDSAVYLCASSLDRGGTEAFFGQGTRLTVV.